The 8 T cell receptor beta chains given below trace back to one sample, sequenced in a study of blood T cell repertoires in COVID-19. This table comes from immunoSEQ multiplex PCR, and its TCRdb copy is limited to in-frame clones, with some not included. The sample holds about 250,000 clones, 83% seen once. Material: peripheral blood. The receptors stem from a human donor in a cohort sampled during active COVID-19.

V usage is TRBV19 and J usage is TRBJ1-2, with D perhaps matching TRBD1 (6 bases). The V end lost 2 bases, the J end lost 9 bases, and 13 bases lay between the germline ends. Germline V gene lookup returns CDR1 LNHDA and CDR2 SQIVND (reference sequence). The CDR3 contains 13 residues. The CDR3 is CASSIRTVGSYTF. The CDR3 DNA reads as TGTGCCAGTAGTATACGGACAGTCGGCAGCTACACCTTC.

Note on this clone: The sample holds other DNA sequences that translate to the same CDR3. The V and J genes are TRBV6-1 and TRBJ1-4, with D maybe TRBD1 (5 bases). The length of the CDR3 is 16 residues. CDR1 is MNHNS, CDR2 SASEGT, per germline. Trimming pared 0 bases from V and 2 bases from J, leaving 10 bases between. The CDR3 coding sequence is TGTGCCAGCAGTGAAGCGCTTGGGGGGACTAATGAAAAACTGTTTTTT. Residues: CASSEALGGTNEKLFF.

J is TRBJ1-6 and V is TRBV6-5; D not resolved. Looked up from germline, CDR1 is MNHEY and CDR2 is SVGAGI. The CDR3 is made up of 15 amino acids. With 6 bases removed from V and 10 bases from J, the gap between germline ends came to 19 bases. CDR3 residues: CASSRENMRGSPLHF. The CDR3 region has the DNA TGTGCCAGCAGCAGAGAAAACATGAGAGGCTCACCCCTCCACTTT.

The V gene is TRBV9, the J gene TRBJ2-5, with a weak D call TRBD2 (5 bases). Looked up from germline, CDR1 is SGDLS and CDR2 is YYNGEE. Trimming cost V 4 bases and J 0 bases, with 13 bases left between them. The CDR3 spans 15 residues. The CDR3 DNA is TGTGCCAGCAGCCCGAGGGTCACGTACCAAGAGACCCAGTACTTC. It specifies CASSPRVTYQETQYF. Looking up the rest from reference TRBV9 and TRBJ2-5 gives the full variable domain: DSGVTQTPKHLITATGQRVTLRCSPRSGDLSVYWYQQSLDQGLQFLIQYYNGEERAKGNILERFSAQQFPDLHSELNLSSLELGDSALYFCASSPRVTYQETQYFGPGTRLLVL.

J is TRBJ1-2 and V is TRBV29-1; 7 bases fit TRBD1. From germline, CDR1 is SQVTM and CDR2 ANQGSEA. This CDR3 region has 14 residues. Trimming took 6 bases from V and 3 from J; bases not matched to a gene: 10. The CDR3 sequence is CSVVGTEKDYGYTF. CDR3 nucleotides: TGCAGCGTGGTCGGGACAGAAAAAGACTATGGCTACACCTTC.

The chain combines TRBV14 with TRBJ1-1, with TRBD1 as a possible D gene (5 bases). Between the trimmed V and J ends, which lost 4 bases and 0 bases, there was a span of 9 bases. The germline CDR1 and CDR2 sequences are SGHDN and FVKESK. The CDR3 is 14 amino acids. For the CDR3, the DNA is TGTGCCAGCAGCCCGGGACTGTTGAACACTGAAGCTTTCTTT. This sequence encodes CASSPGLLNTEAFF.

CDR3 loop: CASSPTVAGELFF. The CDR3 DNA reads as TGTGCCAGCAGCCCGACAGTTGCCGGGGAGCTGTTTTTT. The chain is built from TRBV12-3 or TRBV12-4 and TRBJ2-2; D might be TRBD1 (5 bases). V was cut by 6 bases and J by 6 bases, with 11 bases left in between. The CDR3 consists of 13 residues.

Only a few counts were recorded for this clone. The CDR3 DNA reads as TGTGCCAGCAGATCTTCGGGGGGAGGAGGGACTGAAGCTTTCTTT. Amino acid sequence: CASRSSGGGGTEAFF. The rearrangement joins TRBV3-1 (or the pseudogene TRBV3-2) to TRBJ1-1; tentative D call: TRBD1 (5 bases). This CDR3 has 15 amino acids. V shed 6 bases and J shed 5 bases, with 19 bases lying between them. Looked up from germline, CDR1 is LGHDT and CDR2 is YNNKEL (reference sequence).